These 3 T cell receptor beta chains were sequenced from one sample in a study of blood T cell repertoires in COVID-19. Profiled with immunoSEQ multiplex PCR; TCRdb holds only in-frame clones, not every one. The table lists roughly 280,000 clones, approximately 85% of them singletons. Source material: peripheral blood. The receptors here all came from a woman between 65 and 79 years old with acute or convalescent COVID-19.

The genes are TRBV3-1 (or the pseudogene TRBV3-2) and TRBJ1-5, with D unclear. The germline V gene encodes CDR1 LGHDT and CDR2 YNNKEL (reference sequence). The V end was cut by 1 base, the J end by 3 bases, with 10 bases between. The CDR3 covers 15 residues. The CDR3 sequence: CASSQGDSFNQPQHF. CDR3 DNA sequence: TGTGCCAGCAGCCAAGGAGACTCTTTCAATCAGCCCCAGCATTTT.

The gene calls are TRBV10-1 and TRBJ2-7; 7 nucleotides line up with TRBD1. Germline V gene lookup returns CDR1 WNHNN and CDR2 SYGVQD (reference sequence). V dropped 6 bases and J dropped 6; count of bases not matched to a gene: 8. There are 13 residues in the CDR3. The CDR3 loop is CASSPGQLGEQYF. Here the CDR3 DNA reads TGCGCCAGCAGCCCGGGACAGCTAGGCGAGCAGTACTTC.

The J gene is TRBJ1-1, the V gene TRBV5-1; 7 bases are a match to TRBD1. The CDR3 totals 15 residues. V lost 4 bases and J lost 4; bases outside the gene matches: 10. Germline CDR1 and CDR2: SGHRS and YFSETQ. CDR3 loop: CASSPGRGRGTEAFF. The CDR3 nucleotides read TGCGCCAGCAGCCCCGGAAGGGGGCGAGGCACTGAAGCTTTCTTT.